This entry lists 27 T cell receptor beta chains sequenced from one sample in a study of T cells in Graves' hyperthyroidism and ophthalmopathy (dated by TCRdb to the late 2010s). The library was built by means of multiplex PCR. Sequencer: Illumina HiSeq 2000. The TCR beta CDR3 regions were amplified from the RNA transcripts. The TCR CDR3 was subjected to a first round of RT-PCR using the HTBI primer set and the Qiagen OneStep RT-PCR kit. TCRdb trimmed public reads at Q25 via fastp, called clones via MiXCR and kept in-frame beta chains. Every entry covers one CDR3 protein and lists the most common genes and DNA from its rows. Recorded for this sample are hundreds of thousands of distinct CDR3 sequences; about 45% of them occurred a single time. Less than 9% of the sample rests with the top ten. Sequenced sample: peripheral blood or thyroid tissue (not recorded which). The receptor source for this set is an adult man with Graves' disease, either hyperthyroidism or ophthalmopathy (not recorded which).

This clonotype was found many times. The rearrangement uses TRBV7-2 and TRBJ1-4; TRBD1 matches 8 bases. CDR1 and CDR2 (germline): SGHTA, FQGNSA. The length of the CDR3 is 14 residues. V shed 5 bases, J shed 8 bases, and the junction held 7 bases outside the gene matches. The CDR3: CASSLDRGKEKLFF. For the CDR3, the DNA is TGTGCCAGCAGCCTCGACAGGGGAAAGGAAAAACTGTTTTTT.

The table lists this clonotype with many counts. The chain uses TRBV20-1 and TRBJ2-5; D remains unclear. The CDR3 is 8 residues long. Per germline, CDR1 DFQATT and CDR2 SNEGSKA (reference sequence). The V end lost 8 bases, the J end lost 4 bases, and 2 bases lay between the germline ends. The CDR3 here is CSSETQYF. DNA for the CDR3: TGCAGTTCAGAGACCCAGTACTTC.

V usage is TRBV29-1 and J usage is TRBJ1-2, with a tentative D call TRBD1 (5 bases). The V and J ends lost 7 bases and 4 bases respectively, with 13 bases between them. The CDR3 is 12 amino acids. The germline gives CDR1 SQVTM, CDR2 ANQGSEA. The CDR3 DNA reads TGCAGCGCGGGACCCAACGGCTATGGCTACACCTTC. Protein: CSAGPNGYGYTF. Full variable domain (missing parts from reference TRBV29-1 and TRBJ1-2): SAVISQKPSRDICQRGTSLTIQCQVDSQVTMMFWYRQQPGQSLTLIATANQGSEATYESGFVIDKFPISRPNLTFSTLTVSNMSPEDSSIYLCSAGPNGYGYTFGSGTRLTVV.

Many counts were recorded for this clonotype. The rearrangement joins TRBV2 to TRBJ1-4; 10 nucleotides align to TRBD1. The CDR3 loop spans 14 amino acids. The germline gives CDR1 SNHLY, CDR2 FYNNEI. Trimming took 5 bases from V and 7 from J; bases not matched to a gene: 4. The CDR3: CASSRDRGLEKLFF. DNA for the CDR3: TGTGCCAGCAGTCGGGACAGGGGCCTTGAAAAACTGTTTTTT.

The chain has TRBV20-1 and TRBJ1-4; 7 positions agree with TRBD1. CDR3 size: 13 residues. V lost 3 bases and J lost 5; bases outside the gene matches: 3. Per germline, CDR1 DFQATT and CDR2 SNEGSKA (reference sequence). CDR3 sequence (DNA): TGCAGTGCTAGGGGGACAGAAAATGAAAAACTGTTTTTT. Encoded protein: CSARGTENEKLFF.

Written as DNA, the CDR3 is TGCAGTGCTAGAGTACGGGGGTCCCGCTACGAGCAGTACTTC. Its protein is CSARVRGSRYEQYF. The chain recombines TRBV20-1 with TRBJ2-7; possibly TRBD2 for D (6 bases). Per the germline V gene, CDR1 is DFQATT and CDR2 is SNEGSKA (reference sequence). V lost 1 base and J lost 3, with 13 bases in between. This CDR3 region has 14 residues.

The chain couples TRBV19 to TRBJ1-2, with 10 bases aligning to TRBD1. Germline V gene lookup returns CDR1 LNHDA and CDR2 SQIVND (reference sequence). J lost 3 bases, V lost 2 bases, and 6 bases had no gene match. The CDR3 has 16 residues. The CDR3 DNA sequence: TGTGCCAGTAGTATATCGTATGGACAGGGGGACTATGGCTACACCTTC. Its protein is CASSISYGQGDYGYTF.

This clonotype appeared many times. This chain links TRBV24-1 with TRBJ2-5; 9 nucleotides agree with TRBD1. CDR3 length: 16 residues. J gave up 9 bases and V 3 bases, and 13 bases lay outside the gene matches. Germline V gene lookup returns CDR1 KGHDR and CDR2 SFDVKD. CDR3 DNA sequence: TGTGCCACCAGTGATCGGGGGGACAGGGACCCGTGGGCCCAGTACTTC. It codes for CATSDRGDRDPWAQYF.

In regard to this clonotype: The conserved closing phenylalanine or tryptophan is absent in this CDR3, likely reflecting a read error. No DNA is shown, since the ends of the CDR3 on it are uncertain; the CDR3 is the one TCRdb lists. This chain connects TRBV24-1 to TRBJ1-1. CDR1 is KGHDR, CDR2 SFDVKD, per germline. The CDR3 is 10 residues long, ends included. The CDR3 region is CATSDSRANY.

This clonotype was seen repeatedly, ten times or more. The rearrangement uses TRBV2 and TRBJ1-1, with D perhaps TRBD1 (6 bases). This CDR3 has 14 amino acids. CDR1 and CDR2 (germline): SNHLY, FYNNEI. Trimming took 5 bases from V and 5 from J, leaving 15 bases between them. This chain's CDR3 is CASSSRTALTEAFF. The CDR3 region has the DNA TGTGCCAGCAGTAGTAGGACAGCTCTGACTGAAGCTTTCTTT.

The genes are TRBV2 and TRBJ1-5; the D gene is possibly TRBD1 (6 bases). The ends were cut back, 0 bases at V and 2 bases at J, with 8 bases in the middle. CDR1 is SNHLY and CDR2 is FYNNEI in the germline V gene. The CDR3 totals 15 residues. In DNA, the CDR3 is TGTGCCAGCAGTGAAGCGGGGGCGGGCAATCAGCCCCAGCATTTT. It translates to CASSEAGAGNQPQHF.

This clonotype was seen just once. This chain joins TRBV5-1 and TRBJ1-1, with D possibly TRBD1 on 5 matching bases. Trimming removed 4 bases at V and 6 bases at J, with 13 bases between. CDR1 and CDR2 from the germline V gene are SGHRS and YFSETQ. This CDR3 region has 13 residues. The CDR3 loop is CASSRLQGSEAFF. The DNA of the CDR3 is TGCGCCAGCAGCCGACTTCAGGGATCTGAAGCTTTCTTT.

There are many counts of this clonotype. The chain has TRBV24-1 and TRBJ1-2; the D gene is possibly TRBD1 (5 bases). CDR1 and CDR2 from the germline V gene are KGHDR and SFDVKD. V lost 1 base and J lost 3, with 11 bases in between. This CDR3 is 15 amino acids long. CDR3 sequence reads: CATSDFGVGDYGYTF. CDR3 in DNA: TGTGCCACCAGTGATTTCGGGGTAGGGGACTATGGCTACACCTTC.

V and J are TRBV15 and TRBJ2-5; perhaps TRBD2 as D (7 bases). There are 14 residues in the CDR3. Looked up from germline, CDR1 is LNHNV and CDR2 is YYDKDF (reference sequence). Trimming took 5 bases from V and 5 from J, leaving 15 bases between them. The CDR3 here is CATSSDEGGETQYF. For the CDR3, the DNA is TGTGCCACCAGCTCCGACGAGGGGGGGGAGACCCAGTACTTC.

This clonotype has ten or more counts. This sequence joins TRBV24-1 and TRBJ1-5; maybe TRBD1 (6 bases). Germline V lookup: CDR1 KGHDR, CDR2 SFDVKD. The germline V and J ends were trimmed by 5 bases and 4 bases, with 11 bases remaining between them. This CDR3 spans 14 amino acids. The CDR3 protein is CATSVAGANQPQHF. DNA of the CDR3: TGTGCCACCAGTGTAGCGGGGGCTAATCAGCCCCAGCATTTT.

This CDR3 is CASSLGKGGTFSYGYTF. Here the CDR3 DNA reads TGTGCCAGCAGCTTAGGGAAGGGAGGGACCTTTAGCTATGGCTACACCTTC. The rearrangement joins TRBV7-2 to TRBJ1-2, with D tentatively TRBD1 (5 bases). Trimming took off 1 base at V and 4 bases at J, with 19 bases between the two ends. The CDR3 consists of 17 residues. CDR1 and CDR2 from the germline V gene are SGHTA and FQGNSA.

At least ten counts were recorded for this clonotype. This chain joins TRBV10-1 and TRBJ2-7; no clear D. The CDR3 runs 13 residues. V gave up 3 bases and J gave up 4 bases, with 10 bases separating them. CDR1 WNHNN and CDR2 SYGVQD come from the germline V gene (reference sequence). The CDR3 is CASSDRRNYEQYF. CDR3 nucleotide sequence: TGCGCCAGCAGTGACCGGAGAAATTACGAGCAGTACTTC.

The CDR3 DNA sequence: TGCAGCGTTGAGGGGTGGGAAGCAACTAATGAAGCTTTCTTT. It specifies CSVEGWEATNEAFF. V gene TRBV29-1 combines with J gene TRBJ1-1, with D uncertain. From germline, CDR1 is SQVTM and CDR2 ANQGSEA. The germline V and J ends were trimmed by 3 bases and 7 bases, with 18 bases remaining between them. This CDR3 is 14 amino acids long.

The table lists this clonotype with a few counts. The J gene is TRBJ2-2, the V gene TRBV5-1; the D is unclear. The CDR3 runs to 14 residues. Germline values: CDR1 SGHRS, CDR2 YFSETQ. The ends were cut back, 0 bases at V and 4 bases at J, with 7 bases in the middle. The CDR3 coding sequence is TGCGCCAGCAGCTTGGGACTTATCACCGGGGAGCTGTTTTTT. Its translation: CASSLGLITGELFF.

This clonotype was counted a single time. CDR3 sequence (DNA): TGCAGTGCCGGACAGGGGGCGGGAAACACTGAAGCTTTCTTT. Translating it yields CSAGQGAGNTEAFF. The rearrangement uses TRBV20-1 and TRBJ1-1, with TRBD1 matching over 11 bases. The CDR3 runs to 14 residues. After removal of 6 bases from V and 2 bases from J, the junction contained 5 bases not matched to a gene. CDR1 and CDR2 (germline): DFQATT, SNEGSKA (reference sequence).

V usage is TRBV7-6 and J usage is TRBJ2-5; 10 bases are shared with TRBD2. V was clipped by 9 bases and J by 2 bases; unmatched bases: 6. Germline lookup yields CDR1 SGHVS and CDR2 FNYEAQ. The CDR3 runs to 14 residues. Here the CDR3 reads CARQAGGAQETQYF. CDR3 DNA: TGTGCCAGGCAAGCGGGGGGGGCTCAAGAGACCCAGTACTTC.

The chain combines TRBV2 with TRBJ1-1; 8 bases match TRBD1. The germline V gene encodes CDR1 SNHLY and CDR2 FYNNEI. Trimming removed 11 bases from V and 1 base from J; junction bases left unmatched: 0. The CDR3 has 11 amino acids. CDR3 in amino acids: CAGQGNTEAFF. CDR3 nucleotides: TGTGCCGGACAGGGGAACACTGAAGCTTTCTTT.

This CDR3 is CSVKGTGTSSPLHF. The CDR3 DNA reads TGCAGCGTCAAGGGGACAGGGACATCTTCACCCCTCCACTTT. The rearrangement links TRBV29-1 to TRBJ1-6; TRBD1 aligns across 9 bases. Losses at the gene ends were 6 bases for V and 9 bases for J; bases not matched to a gene: 9. This CDR3 contains 14 residues. Germline CDR1 is SQVTM and CDR2 is ANQGSEA.

The chain has TRBV14 and TRBJ1-1; possible D gene TRBD1, 6 bases. The CDR3 has 16 amino acids. Trimming pared 2 bases from V and 1 base from J, leaving 14 bases between. Germline assignment: CDR1 SGHDN and CDR2 FVKESK. CDR3: CASSQWTALQNTEAFF. In DNA, the CDR3 is TGTGCCAGCAGCCAATGGACAGCTCTCCAGAACACTGAAGCTTTCTTT. Based on the CDR3 plus reference TRBV14 and TRBJ1-1, the full variable domain is EAGVTQFPSHSVIEKGQTVTLRCDPISGHDNLYWYRRVMGKEIKFLLHFVKESKQDESGMPNNRFLAERTGGTYSTLKVQPAELEDSGVYFCASSQWTALQNTEAFFGQGTRLTVV.

In its sample, this clonotype was seen a few times. The rearrangement links TRBV2 to TRBJ1-5; D may be TRBD1 (5 bases). Between the trimmed V and J ends, which lost 4 bases and 6 bases, there was a span of 16 bases. CDR3 length equals 15 residues. Germline CDR1 reads SNHLY; CDR2 reads FYNNEI. The CDR3 DNA reads as TGTGCCAGCAGTGTGCAAGGCAGGGACGGTCAGCCCCAGCATTTT. Protein: CASSVQGRDGQPQHF. The full variable domain, its missing parts supplied by reference TRBV2 and TRBJ1-5, is EPEVTQTPSHQVTQMGQEVILRCVPISNHLYFYWYRQILGQKVEFLVSFYNNEISEKSEIFDDQFSVERPDGSNFTLKIRSTKLEDSAMYFCASSVQGRDGQPQHFGDGTRLSIL.

Concerning this clonotype: At one boundary the junction diverges from the germline segment, which might be a read error. The rearrangement joins TRBV6-5 to TRBJ1-3, with D hard to call. Germline lookup yields CDR1 MNHEY and CDR2 SVGAGI. This CDR3 is built from 17 residues. Written as DNA, the CDR3 is TGTGCCATCAGTGACCTCGTGGCAGGCCAGTCTGGAAACACCATATATTTT. Translating it yields CAISDLVAGQSGNTIYF.

J is TRBJ2-5 and V is TRBV4-1; D remains unclear. Trimming removed 0 bases at V and 5 bases at J, with 10 bases between. CDR1 and CDR2 (germline): MGHRA, YSYEKL. This CDR3 contains 14 residues. The CDR3 region is CASSQDGVSETQYF. CDR3 coding DNA: TGCGCCAGCAGCCAAGATGGGGTAAGCGAGACCCAGTACTTC.